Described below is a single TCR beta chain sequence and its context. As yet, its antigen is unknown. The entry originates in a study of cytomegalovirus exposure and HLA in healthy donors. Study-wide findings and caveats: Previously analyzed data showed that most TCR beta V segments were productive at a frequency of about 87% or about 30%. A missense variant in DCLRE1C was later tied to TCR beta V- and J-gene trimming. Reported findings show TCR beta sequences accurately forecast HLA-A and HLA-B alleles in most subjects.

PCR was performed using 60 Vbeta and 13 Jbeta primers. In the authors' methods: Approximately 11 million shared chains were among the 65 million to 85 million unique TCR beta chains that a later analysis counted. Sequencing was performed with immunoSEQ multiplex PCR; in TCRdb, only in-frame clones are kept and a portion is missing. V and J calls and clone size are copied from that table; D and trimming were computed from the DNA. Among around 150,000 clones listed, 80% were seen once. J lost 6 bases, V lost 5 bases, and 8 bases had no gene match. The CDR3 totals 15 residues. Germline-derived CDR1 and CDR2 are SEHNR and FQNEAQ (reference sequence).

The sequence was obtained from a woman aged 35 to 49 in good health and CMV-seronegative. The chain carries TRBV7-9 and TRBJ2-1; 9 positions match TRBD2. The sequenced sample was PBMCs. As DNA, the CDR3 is TGTGCCAGCAGCCCTCTAGCGGGGTCTCCCAATGAGCAGTTCTTC. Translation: CASSPLAGSPNEQFF.